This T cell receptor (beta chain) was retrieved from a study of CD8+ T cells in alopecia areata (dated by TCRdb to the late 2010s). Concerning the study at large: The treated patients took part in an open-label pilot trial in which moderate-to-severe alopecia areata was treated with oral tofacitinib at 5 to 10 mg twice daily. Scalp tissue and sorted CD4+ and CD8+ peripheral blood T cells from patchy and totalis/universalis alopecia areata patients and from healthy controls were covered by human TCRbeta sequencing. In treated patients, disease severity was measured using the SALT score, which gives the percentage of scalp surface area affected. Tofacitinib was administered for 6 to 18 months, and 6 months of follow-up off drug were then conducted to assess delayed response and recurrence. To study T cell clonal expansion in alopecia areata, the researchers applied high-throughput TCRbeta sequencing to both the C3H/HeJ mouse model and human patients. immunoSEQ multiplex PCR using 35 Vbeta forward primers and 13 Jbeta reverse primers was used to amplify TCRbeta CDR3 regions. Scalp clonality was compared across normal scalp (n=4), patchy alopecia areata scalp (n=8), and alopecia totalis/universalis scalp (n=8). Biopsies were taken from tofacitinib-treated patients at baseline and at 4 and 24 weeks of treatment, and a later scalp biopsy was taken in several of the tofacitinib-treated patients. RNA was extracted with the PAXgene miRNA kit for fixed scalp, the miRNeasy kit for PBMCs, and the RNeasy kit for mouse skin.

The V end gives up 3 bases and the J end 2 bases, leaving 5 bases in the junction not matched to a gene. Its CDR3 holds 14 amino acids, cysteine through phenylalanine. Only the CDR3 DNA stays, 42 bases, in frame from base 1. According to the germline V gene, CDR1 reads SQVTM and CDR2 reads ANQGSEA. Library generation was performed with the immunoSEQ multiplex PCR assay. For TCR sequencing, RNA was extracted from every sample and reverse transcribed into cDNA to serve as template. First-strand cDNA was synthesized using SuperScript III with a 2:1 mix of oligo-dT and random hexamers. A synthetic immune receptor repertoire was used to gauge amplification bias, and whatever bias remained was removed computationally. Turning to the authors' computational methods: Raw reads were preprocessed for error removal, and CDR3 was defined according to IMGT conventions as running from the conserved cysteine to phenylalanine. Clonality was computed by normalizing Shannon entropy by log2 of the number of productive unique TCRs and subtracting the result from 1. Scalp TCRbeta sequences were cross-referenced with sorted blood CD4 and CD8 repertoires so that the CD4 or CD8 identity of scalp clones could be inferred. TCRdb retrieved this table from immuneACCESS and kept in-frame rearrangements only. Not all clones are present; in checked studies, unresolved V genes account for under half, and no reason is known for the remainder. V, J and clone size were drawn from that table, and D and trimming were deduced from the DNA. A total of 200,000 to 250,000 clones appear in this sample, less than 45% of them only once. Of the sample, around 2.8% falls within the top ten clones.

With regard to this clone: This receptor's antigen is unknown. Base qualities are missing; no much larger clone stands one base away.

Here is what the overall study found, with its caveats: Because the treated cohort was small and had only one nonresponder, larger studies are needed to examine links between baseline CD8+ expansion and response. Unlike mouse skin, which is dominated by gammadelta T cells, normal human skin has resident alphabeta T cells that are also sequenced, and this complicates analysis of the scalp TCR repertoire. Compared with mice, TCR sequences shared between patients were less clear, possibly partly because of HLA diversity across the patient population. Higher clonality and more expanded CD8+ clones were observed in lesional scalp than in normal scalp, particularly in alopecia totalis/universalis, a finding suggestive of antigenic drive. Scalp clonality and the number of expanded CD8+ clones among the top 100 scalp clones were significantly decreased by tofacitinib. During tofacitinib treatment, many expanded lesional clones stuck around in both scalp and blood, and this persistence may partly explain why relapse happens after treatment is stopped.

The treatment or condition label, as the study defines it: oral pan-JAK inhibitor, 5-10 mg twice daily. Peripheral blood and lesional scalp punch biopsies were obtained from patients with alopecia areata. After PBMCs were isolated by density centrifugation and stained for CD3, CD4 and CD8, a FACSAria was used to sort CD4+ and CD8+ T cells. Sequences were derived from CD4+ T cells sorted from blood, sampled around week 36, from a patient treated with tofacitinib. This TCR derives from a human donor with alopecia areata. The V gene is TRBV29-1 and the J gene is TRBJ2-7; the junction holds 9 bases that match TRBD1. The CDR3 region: CSVDTDRGPYEQYF. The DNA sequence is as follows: TGCAGCGTTGACACGGACAGGGGACCCTACGAGCAGTACTTC.